Included here is one TCR beta chain sequence, with context. This clone has a count of ten or more. Its antigen has not been determined. There are no base qualities to consult, and no much larger clone falls within one base. TCRbeta CDR3 regions were amplified from genomic DNA using the immunoSEQ Assay, a bias-controlled multiplex PCR. Per the source publication's procedure: Within the assay, amplification of reference gene primers was used to estimate how many nucleated cells each sample contained. Sequence reads were collapsed and filtered to measure the absolute abundance of every unique TCRbeta CDR3 rearrangement. For each sample, productive Simpson clonality was calculated as the square root of Simpson's diversity index over productive rearrangements. The source is immuneACCESS, and TCRdb retained only in-frame sequences with V and J called. Part of the clones is not carried over; for the studies checked, unresolved V genes explain less than half of this, and the remainder is unexplained. D and trimming were read from the DNA, whereas the V and J calls and clone size are those reported in that table. The sample data list under 300,000 clones, and roughly 80% of these were observed just once. The ten most abundant clones make up about 6.3% of the sample.

This entry belongs to a study of blood T cell repertoires in COVID-19 (TCRdb year 2020). For context, the study as a whole: Samples from collaborators originated in the United States, Italy and Spain and spanned both the acute and convalescent phases of COVID-19. The prospective study material was composed of cDNA or gDNA derived from T cells, B-cell-depleted T cells, or PBMCs. Samples came from the ongoing ImmuneRACE study (first 160 participants) plus 1,254 subjects from 6 global collaborators. Nearly every sample came with metadata listing a de-identified subject ID, COVID-19 status, age in years and sex. Deeply sampled blood TCRbeta repertoires from subjects exposed to, actively infected with, or recovered from COVID-19 were included in the dataset. The repertoires were released in a freely available public database meant as a resource for research on the immune response to SARS-CoV-2. Where HLA class I and class II types were available, the types were taken from metadata supplied by the sample provider, not from assay-based typing. Findings and caveats that apply to the study as a whole: The quantity of clinical and demographic metadata differed by source and by participant and was supplied without curation.

Collaborating institutions collected whole blood in K2EDTA tubes following their own protocols. Collaborator samples were shipped for TCRbeta analysis as frozen whole blood, isolated PBMCs, or DNA extracted from either sample type. The CDR3 runs 14 amino acids, cysteine and phenylalanine included. The sequence is cut down to CDR3 DNA, 42 bases in frame from base 1. Deletion took 4 bases off V and 0 bases off J, with a span of 11 bases between the germline ends. Per the germline V gene (reference sequence), SGHNT is the CDR1 and YYREEE is the CDR2. The TCR originated in a woman in her fifties or sixties with active or convalescent COVID-19. Source material: peripheral blood. The chain couples TRBV5-4 to TRBJ2-7, and TRBD1 may be the D gene, going by 6 matching bases. The DNA sequence is as follows: TGTGCCAGCAGCCCTGGGACAAGCTCCTACGAGCAGTACTTC. This codes for CASSPGTSSYEQYF.